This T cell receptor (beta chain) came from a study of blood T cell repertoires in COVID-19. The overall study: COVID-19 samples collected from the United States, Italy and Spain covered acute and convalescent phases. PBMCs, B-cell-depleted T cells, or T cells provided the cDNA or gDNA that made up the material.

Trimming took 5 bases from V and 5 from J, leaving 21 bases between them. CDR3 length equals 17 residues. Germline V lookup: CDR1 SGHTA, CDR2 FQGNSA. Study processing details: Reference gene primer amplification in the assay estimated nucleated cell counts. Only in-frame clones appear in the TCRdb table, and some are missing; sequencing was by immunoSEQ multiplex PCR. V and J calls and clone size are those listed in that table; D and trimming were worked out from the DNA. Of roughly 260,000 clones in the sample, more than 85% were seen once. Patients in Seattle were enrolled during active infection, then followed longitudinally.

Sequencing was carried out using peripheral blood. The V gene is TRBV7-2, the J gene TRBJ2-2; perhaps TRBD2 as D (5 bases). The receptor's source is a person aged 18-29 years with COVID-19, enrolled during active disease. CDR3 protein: CASSPIWVGVGTGELFF. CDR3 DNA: TGTGCCAGCAGCCCAATTTGGGTGGGAGTGGGAACCGGGGAGCTGTTTTTT.